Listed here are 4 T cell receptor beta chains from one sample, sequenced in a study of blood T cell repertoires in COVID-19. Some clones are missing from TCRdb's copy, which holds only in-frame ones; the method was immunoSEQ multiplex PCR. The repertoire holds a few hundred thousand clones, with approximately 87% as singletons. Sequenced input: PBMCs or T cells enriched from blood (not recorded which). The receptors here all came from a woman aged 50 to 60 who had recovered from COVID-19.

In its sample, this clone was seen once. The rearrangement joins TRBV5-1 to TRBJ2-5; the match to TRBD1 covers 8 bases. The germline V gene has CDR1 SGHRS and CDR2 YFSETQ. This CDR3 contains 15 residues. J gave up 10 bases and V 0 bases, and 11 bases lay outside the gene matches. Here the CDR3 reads CASSLDGQGQQNQYF. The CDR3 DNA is TGCGCCAGCAGCTTGGACGGACAGGGCCAGCAGAACCAGTACTTC.

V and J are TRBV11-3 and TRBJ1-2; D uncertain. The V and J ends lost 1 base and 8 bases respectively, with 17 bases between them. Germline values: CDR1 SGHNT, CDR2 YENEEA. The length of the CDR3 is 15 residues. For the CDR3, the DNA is TGTGCCAGCAGCTTAGCGGGAACTCACTTCGCGGGCTACACCTTC. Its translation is CASSLAGTHFAGYTF.

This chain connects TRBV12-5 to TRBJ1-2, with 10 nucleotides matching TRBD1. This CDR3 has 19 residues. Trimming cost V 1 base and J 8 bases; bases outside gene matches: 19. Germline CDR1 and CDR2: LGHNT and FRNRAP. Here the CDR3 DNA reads TGTGCTAGTGGTTTGGCCCCTCCCTCTCTGACCGGGACAGGGGTCGGCTACACCTTC. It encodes CASGLAPPSLTGTGVGYTF.

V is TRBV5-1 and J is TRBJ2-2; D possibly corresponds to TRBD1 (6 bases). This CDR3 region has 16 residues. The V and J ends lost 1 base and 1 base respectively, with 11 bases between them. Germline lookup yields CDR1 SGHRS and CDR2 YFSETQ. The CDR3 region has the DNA TGCGCCAGCAGCTTGATTACAGGGCAGAACACCGGGGAGCTGTTTTTT. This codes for CASSLITGQNTGELFF.